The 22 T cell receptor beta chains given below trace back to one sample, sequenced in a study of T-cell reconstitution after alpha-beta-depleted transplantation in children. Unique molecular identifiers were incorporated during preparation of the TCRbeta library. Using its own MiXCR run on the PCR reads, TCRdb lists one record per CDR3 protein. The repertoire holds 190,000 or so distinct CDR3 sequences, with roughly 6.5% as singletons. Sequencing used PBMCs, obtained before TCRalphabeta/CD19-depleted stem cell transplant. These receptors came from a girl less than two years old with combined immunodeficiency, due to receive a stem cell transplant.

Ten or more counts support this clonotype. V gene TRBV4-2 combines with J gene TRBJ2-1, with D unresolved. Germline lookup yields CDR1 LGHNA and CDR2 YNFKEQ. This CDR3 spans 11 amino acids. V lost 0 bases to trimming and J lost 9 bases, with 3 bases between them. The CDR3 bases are TGTGCCAGCAGCCAAGATAGTGAGCAGTTCTTC. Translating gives CASSQDSEQFF.

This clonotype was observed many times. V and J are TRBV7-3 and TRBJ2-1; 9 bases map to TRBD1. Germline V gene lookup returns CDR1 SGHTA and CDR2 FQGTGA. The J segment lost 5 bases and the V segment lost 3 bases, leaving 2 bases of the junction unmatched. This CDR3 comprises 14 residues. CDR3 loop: CASSLGQGDNEQFF. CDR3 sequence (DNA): TGTGCCAGCAGCTTGGGACAGGGCGACAATGAGCAGTTCTTC.

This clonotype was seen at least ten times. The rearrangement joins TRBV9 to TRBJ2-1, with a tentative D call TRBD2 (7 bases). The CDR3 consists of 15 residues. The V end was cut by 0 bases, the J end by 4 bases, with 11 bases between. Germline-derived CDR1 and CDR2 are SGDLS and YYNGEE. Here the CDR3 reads CASSVEGGGYNEQFF. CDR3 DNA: TGTGCCAGCAGCGTAGAAGGGGGGGGATACAATGAGCAGTTCTTC. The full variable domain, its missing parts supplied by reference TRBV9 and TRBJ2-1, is DSGVTQTPKHLITATGQRVTLRCSPRSGDLSVYWYQQSLDQGLQFLIQYYNGEERAKGNILERFSAQQFPDLHSELNLSSLELGDSALYFCASSVEGGGYNEQFFGPGTRLTVL.

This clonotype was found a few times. This CDR3 is CSARGPPGREAFF. The CDR3 DNA sequence: TGCAGTGCTAGAGGACCCCCAGGGCGTGAAGCTTTCTTT. The rearrangement links TRBV20-1 to TRBJ1-1; tentative D call: TRBD1 (5 bases). V was shortened by 1 base and J by 7 bases, with 13 bases between the two germline ends. The CDR3 is made up of 13 amino acids. CDR1 and CDR2 (germline): DFQATT, SNEGSKA (reference sequence).

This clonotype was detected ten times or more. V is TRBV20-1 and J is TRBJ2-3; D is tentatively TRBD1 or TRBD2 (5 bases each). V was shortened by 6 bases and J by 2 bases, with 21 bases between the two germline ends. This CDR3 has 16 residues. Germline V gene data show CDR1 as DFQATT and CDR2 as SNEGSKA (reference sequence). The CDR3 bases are TGCAGTGCCGGGTGGGGGAGAGGACTCGACACAGATACGCAGTATTTT. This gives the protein CSAGWGRGLDTDTQYF.

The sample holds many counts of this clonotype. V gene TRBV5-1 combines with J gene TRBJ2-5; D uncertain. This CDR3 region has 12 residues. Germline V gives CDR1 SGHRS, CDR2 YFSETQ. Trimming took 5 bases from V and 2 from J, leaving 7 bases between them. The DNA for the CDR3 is TGCGCCAGCAGTTTCGTACAAGAGACCCAGTACTTC. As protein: CASSFVQETQYF.

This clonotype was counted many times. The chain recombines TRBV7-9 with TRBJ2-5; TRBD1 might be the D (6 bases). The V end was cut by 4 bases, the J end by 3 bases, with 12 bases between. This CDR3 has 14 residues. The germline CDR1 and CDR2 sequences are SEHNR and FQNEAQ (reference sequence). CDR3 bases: TGTGCCAGCAGCTCACAGGGCTTGAAAGAGACCCAGTACTTC. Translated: CASSSQGLKETQYF.

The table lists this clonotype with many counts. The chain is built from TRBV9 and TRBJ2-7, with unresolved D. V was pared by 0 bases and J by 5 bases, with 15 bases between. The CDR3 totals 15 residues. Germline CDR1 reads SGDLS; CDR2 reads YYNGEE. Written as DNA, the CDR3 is TGTGCCAGCAGCGTAGGAGGTAGCCTTAGGAACGAGCAGTACTTC. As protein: CASSVGGSLRNEQYF. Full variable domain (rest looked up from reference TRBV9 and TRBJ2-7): DSGVTQTPKHLITATGQRVTLRCSPRSGDLSVYWYQQSLDQGLQFLIQYYNGEERAKGNILERFSAQQFPDLHSELNLSSLELGDSALYFCASSVGGSLRNEQYFGPGTRLTVT.

The CDR3 protein is CSAKTGTGTYSNQPQHF. For the CDR3, the DNA is TGCAGTGCTAAGACCGGGACAGGGACTTATAGCAATCAGCCCCAGCATTTT. The V call is TRBV20-1, the J call TRBJ1-5, with TRBD1 matching over 9 bases. Germline V gene data show CDR1 as DFQATT and CDR2 as SNEGSKA (reference sequence). This CDR3 is 17 amino acids long. V lost 4 bases to trimming and J lost 0 bases; unmatched junction nucleotides: 10.

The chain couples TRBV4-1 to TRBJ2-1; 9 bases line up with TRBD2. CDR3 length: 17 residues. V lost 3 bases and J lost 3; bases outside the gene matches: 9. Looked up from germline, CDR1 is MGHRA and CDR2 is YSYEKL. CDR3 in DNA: TGCGCCAGCAGCCATGTTAACTTAGCGGGGGACTACAATGAGCAGTTCTTC. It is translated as CASSHVNLAGDYNEQFF.

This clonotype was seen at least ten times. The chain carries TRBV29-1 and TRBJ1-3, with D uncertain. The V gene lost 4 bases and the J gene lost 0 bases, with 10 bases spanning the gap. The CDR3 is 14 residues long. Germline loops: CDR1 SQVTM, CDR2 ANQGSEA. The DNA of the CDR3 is TGCAGCGTTGTTGGCGGCCACTCTGGAAACACCATATATTTT. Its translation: CSVVGGHSGNTIYF.

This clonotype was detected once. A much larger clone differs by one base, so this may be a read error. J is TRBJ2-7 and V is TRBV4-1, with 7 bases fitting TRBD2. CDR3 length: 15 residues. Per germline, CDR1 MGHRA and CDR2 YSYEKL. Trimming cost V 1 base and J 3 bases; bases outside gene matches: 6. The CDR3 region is CASSQVLAGCYEQYF. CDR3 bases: TGCGCCAGCAGCCAAGTATTAGCGGGTTGCTACGAGCAGTACTTC.

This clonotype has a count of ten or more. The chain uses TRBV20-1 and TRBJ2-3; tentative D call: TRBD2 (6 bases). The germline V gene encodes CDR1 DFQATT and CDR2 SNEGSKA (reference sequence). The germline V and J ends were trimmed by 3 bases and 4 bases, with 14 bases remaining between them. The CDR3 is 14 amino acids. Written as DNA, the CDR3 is TGCAGTGCTAGTCGGTGGGGGGTCCCAGATACGCAGTATTTT. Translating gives CSASRWGVPDTQYF.

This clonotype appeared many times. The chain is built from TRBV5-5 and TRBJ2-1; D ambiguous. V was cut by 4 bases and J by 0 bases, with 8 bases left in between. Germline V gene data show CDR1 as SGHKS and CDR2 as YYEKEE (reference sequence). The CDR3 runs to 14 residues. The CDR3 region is CASSRTASYNEQFF. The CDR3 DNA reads TGTGCCAGCAGCCGGACGGCCTCCTACAATGAGCAGTTCTTC.

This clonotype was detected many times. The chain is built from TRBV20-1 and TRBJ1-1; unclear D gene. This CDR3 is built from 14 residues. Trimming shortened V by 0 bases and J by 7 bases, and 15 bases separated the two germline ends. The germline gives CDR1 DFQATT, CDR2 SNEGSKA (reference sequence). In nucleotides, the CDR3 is TGCAGTGCTAGAGATTCCCGGAAGGGCTTTGAAGCTTTCTTT. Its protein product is CSARDSRKGFEAFF.

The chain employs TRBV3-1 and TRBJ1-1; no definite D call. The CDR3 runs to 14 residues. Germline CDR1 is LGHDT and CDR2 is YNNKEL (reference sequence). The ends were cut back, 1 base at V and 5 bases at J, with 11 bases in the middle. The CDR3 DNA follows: TGTGCCAGCAGCCAAGTCAGTTCGGGAACTGAAGCTTTCTTT. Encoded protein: CASSQVSSGTEAFF. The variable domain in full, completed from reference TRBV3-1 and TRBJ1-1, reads DTAVSQTPKYLVTQMGNDKSIKCEQNLGHDTMYWYKQDSKKFLKIMFSYNNKELIINETVPNRFSPKSPDKAHLNLHINSLELGDSAVYFCASSQVSSGTEAFFGQGTRLTVV.

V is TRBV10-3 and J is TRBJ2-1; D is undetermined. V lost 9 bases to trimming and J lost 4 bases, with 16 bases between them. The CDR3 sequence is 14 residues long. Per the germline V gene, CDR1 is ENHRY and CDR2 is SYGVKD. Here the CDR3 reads CAMSSPEHYNEQFF. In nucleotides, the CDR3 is TGTGCCATGAGCTCCCCGGAGCATTACAATGAGCAGTTCTTC.

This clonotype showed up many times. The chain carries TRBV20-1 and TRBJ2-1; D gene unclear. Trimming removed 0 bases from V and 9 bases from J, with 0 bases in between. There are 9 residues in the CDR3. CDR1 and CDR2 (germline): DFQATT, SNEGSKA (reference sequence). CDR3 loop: CSARDEQFF. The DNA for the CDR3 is TGCAGTGCTAGAGATGAGCAGTTCTTC.

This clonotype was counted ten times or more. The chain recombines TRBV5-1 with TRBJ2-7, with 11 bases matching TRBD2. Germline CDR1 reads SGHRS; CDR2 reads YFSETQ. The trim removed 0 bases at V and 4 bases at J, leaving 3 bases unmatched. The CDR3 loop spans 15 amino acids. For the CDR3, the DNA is TGCGCCAGCAGCTTGGGGACTAGCGGGCGTTACGAGCAGTACTTC. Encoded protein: CASSLGTSGRYEQYF.

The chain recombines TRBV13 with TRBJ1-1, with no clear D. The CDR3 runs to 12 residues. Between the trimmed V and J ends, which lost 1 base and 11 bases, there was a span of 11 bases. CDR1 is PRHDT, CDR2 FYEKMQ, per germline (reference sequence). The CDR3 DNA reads TGTGCCAGCAGCTTAGTCCCGGGTGACGCTTTCTTT. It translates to CASSLVPGDAFF.

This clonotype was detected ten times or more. CDR3 amino acids: CASSQLSVRKWEYEQYF. The CDR3 region has the DNA TGTGCCAGCAGCCAACTTTCGGTCCGAAAGTGGGAGTACGAGCAGTACTTC. V usage is TRBV11-2 and J usage is TRBJ2-7; tentative D call: TRBD2 (5 bases). V lost 5 bases to trimming and J lost 4 bases, with 24 bases between them. CDR3 length: 17 amino acids. Germline V gene data show CDR1 as SGHAT and CDR2 as FQNNGV.

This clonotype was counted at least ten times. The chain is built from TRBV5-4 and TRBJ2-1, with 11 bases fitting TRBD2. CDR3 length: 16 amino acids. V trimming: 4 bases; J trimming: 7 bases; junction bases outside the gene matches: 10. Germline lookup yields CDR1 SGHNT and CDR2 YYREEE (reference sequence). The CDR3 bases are TGTGCCAGCAGCAAGGCACTAGCGGGAGAACGGAATGAGCAGTTCTTC. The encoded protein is CASSKALAGERNEQFF.